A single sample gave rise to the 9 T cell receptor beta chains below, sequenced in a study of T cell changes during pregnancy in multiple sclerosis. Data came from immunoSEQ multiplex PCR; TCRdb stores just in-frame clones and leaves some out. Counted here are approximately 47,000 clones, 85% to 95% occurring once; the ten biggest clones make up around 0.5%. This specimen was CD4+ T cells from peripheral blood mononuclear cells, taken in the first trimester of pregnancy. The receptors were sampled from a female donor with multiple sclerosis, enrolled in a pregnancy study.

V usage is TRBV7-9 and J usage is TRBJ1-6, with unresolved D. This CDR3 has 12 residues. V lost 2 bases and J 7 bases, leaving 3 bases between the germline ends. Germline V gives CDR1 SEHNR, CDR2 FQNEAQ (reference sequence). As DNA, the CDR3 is TGTGCCAGCAGCTTACCGAATTCACCCCTCCACTTT. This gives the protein CASSLPNSPLHF.

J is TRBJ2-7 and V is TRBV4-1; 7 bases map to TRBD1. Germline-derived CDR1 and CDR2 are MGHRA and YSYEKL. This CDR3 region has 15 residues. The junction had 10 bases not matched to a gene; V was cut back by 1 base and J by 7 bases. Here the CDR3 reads CASSQVEDRTREQYF. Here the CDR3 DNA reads TGCGCCAGCAGCCAAGTCGAGGACAGGACGAGGGAGCAGTACTTC.

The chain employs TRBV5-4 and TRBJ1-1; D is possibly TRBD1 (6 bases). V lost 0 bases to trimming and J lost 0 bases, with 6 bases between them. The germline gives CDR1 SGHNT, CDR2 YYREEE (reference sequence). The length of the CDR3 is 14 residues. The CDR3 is CASSLDRVNTEAFF. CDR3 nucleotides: TGTGCCAGCAGCTTGGACAGGGTGAACACTGAAGCTTTCTTT.

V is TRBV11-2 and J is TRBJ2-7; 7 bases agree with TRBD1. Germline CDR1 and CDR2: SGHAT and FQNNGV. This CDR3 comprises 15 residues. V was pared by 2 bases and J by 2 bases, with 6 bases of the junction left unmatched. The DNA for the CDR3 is TGTGCCAGCAGCTTAAGGGGGCTCCCTACCTACGAGCAGTACTTC. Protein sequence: CASSLRGLPTYEQYF.

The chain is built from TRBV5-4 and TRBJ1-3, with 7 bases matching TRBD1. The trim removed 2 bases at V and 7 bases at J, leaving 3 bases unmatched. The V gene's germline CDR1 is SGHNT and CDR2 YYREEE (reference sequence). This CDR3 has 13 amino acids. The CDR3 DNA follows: TGTGCCAGCAGCTTCGGACAGGAGAACACCATATATTTT. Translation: CASSFGQENTIYF.

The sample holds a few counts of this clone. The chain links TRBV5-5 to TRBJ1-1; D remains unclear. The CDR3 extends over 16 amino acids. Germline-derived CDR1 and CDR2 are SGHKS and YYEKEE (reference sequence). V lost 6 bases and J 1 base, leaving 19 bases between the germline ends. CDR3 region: CASNPPPLLRNTEAFF. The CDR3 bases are TGTGCCAGCAACCCCCCACCCCTCCTAAGGAACACTGAAGCTTTCTTT.

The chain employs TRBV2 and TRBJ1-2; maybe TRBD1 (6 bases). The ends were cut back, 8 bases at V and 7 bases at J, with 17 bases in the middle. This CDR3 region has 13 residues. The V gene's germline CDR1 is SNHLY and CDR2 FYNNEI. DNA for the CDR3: TGTGCCAGCTCCTTAGGGGGAACTTTTGGCTACACCTTC. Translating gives CASSLGGTFGYTF.

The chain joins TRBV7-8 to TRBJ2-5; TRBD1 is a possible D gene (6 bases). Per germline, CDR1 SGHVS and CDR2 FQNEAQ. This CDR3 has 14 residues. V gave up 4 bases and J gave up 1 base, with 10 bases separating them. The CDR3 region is CASSSRQAQETQYF. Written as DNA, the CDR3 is TGTGCCAGCAGCTCGAGACAGGCCCAAGAGACCCAGTACTTC.

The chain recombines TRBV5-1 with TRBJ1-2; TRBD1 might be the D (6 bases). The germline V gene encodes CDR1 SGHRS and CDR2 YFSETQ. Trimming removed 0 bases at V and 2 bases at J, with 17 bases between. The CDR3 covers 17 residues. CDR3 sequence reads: CASSLVPPGTTNYGYTF. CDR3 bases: TGCGCCAGCAGCTTGGTGCCCCCCGGGACAACCAACTATGGCTACACCTTC.